These 21 T cell receptor beta chains share one sample of origin, sequenced in a study of naive and memory T cell subsets. An equimolar mix of two oligonucleotides served as the beta constant-region primer for TRBC1 and TRBC2. The ligated cDNA underwent four PCR rounds using SP2 and nested alpha and beta constant-region primers. MiXCR, applied by TCRdb to the UMI-ligation and nested PCR reads, yields one record per CDR3 protein. The table has 6,000 to 8,000 distinct CDR3 sequences, under 30% seen once. Sequenced input: CD8+ TEMRA cells from blood. Indicated subset: effector memory re-expressing CD45RA, CD45RA+ CD27-. The source of these receptors is a human donor in good health.

This clonotype was detected many times. This chain links TRBV6-2 or TRBV6-3 with TRBJ2-1; tentatively, D is TRBD2 (5 bases). This CDR3 has 13 residues. The germline V and J ends were trimmed by 6 bases and 8 bases, with 14 bases remaining between them. Germline V CDR1 and CDR2: MNHEY, SVGEGT. CDR3 amino acids: CASSPSAGDEQFF. CDR3 DNA sequence: TGTGCCAGCAGCCCATCGGCCGGGGATGAGCAGTTCTTC.

The CDR3 DNA sequence: TGTGCCAGCAGGCCGGACGTCAAAAACATTCAGTACTTC. Amino acid sequence: CASRPDVKNIQYF. The chain has TRBV7-9 and TRBJ2-4; no definite D call. The V gene's germline CDR1 is SEHNR and CDR2 FQNEAQ (reference sequence). The CDR3 runs 13 residues. The V end was cut by 6 bases, the J end by 3 bases, with 9 bases between.

In its sample, this clonotype was seen a few times. V and J are TRBV12-3 or TRBV12-4 and TRBJ2-5; 8 bases fit TRBD1. Trimming at V came to 5 bases and at J to 7 bases, leaving 18 bases not matched to a gene. This CDR3 spans 17 amino acids. CDR3 DNA sequence: TGTGCCAGCAGTCAAACCACAGGGGGACGCAACTCGGGGACCCAGTACTTC. This sequence encodes CASSQTTGGRNSGTQYF.

This clonotype has just a few counts. V and J are TRBV5-1 and TRBJ2-5, with TRBD2 matching 9 bases. After removal of 4 bases from V and 0 bases from J, the junction contained 16 bases not matched to a gene. Germline values: CDR1 SGHRS, CDR2 YFSETQ. The CDR3 is made up of 19 amino acids. The CDR3 is CASSLYGLAGEGDQETQYF. The CDR3 DNA is TGCGCCAGCAGCCTTTACGGGTTAGCGGGAGAAGGGGACCAAGAGACCCAGTACTTC.

This clonotype occurred a few times. This chain links TRBV12-3 or TRBV12-4 with TRBJ2-1, with no clear D. The V end was cut by 7 bases, the J end by 6 bases, with 22 bases between. The CDR3 loop spans 16 amino acids. CDR3 sequence: CASTDPKDELRNEQFF. The CDR3 DNA reads TGTGCCAGCACCGACCCGAAGGACGAACTGCGCAATGAGCAGTTCTTC.

This clonotype has just a few counts. The rearrangement joins TRBV27 to TRBJ1-5; a weak D match, TRBD1 (5 bases). Germline CDR1 is MNHEY and CDR2 is SMNVEV (reference sequence). The CDR3 has 17 amino acids. V was cut by 5 bases and J by 5 bases, with 22 bases left in between. The CDR3 sequence is CASSLIYPRDGDQPQHF. DNA of the CDR3: TGTGCCAGCAGTCTAATCTACCCCCGGGACGGCGATCAGCCCCAGCATTTT.

This clonotype was seen more than once but under ten times. V usage is TRBV11-2 and J usage is TRBJ2-5; 9 positions agree with TRBD1. CDR1 is SGHAT and CDR2 is FQNNGV in the germline V gene. CDR3 length: 17 amino acids. After removal of 5 bases from V and 5 bases from J, the junction contained 15 bases not matched to a gene. The CDR3 region is CASSQPALGQGFETQYF. The CDR3 coding sequence is TGTGCCAGCAGCCAACCGGCTTTGGGACAGGGCTTTGAGACCCAGTACTTC. Based on the CDR3 plus reference TRBV11-2 and TRBJ2-5, the full variable domain is EAGVAQSPRYKIIEKRQSVAFWCNPISGHATLYWYQQILGQGPKLLIQFQNNGVVDDSQLPKDRFSAERLKGVDSTLKIQPAKLEDSAVYLCASSQPALGQGFETQYFGPGTRLLVL.

The rearrangement joins TRBV30 to TRBJ1-1, with D maybe TRBD1 (5 bases). CDR1 is GTSNPN, CDR2 SVGIG, per germline (reference sequence). Trimming removed 2 bases at V and 7 bases at J, with 8 bases between. The CDR3 extends over 11 amino acids. CDR3 coding DNA: TGTGCCTGGAGTTTTAGGGGTGAAGCTTTCTTT. Translating gives CAWSFRGEAFF. The complete variable domain, with remaining parts taken from reference TRBV30 and TRBJ1-1, reads SQTIHQWPATLVQPVGSPLSLECTVEGTSNPNLYWYRQAAGRGLQLLFYSVGIGQISSEVPQNLSASRPQDRQFILSSKKLLLSDSGFYLCAWSFRGEAFFGQGTRLTVV.

The V call is TRBV10-2, the J call TRBJ1-3; D call uncertain. This CDR3 region has 15 residues. V gave up 0 bases and J gave up 4 bases, with 10 bases separating them. CDR1 is WSHSY and CDR2 is SAAADI in the germline V gene. The CDR3 bases are TGCGCCAGCAGTGAGTCTTGGAAGCTCGGAAACACCATATATTTT. It is translated as CASSESWKLGNTIYF.

To note about this clonotype: One end of the junction fails to match germline, which may point to a read error. The chain carries TRBV20-1 and TRBJ2-3, with D tentatively TRBD1 or TRBD2 (6 bases each). The germline gives CDR1 DFQATT, CDR2 SNEGSKA (reference sequence). The length of the CDR3 is 12 residues. CDR3 nucleotide sequence: TGCAGTGCTAGCGAGGGGGGAGATACTCAGTATTTT. It specifies CSASEGGDTQYF.

The gene calls are TRBV20-1 and TRBJ2-7, with no clear D. The CDR3 length is 12 residues. V was trimmed by 0 bases and J by 2 bases, leaving 5 bases between them. From germline, CDR1 is DFQATT and CDR2 SNEGSKA (reference sequence). CDR3 DNA sequence: TGCAGTGCTAGAGATCTTACCTACGAGCAGTACTTC. This codes for CSARDLTYEQYF.

This clonotype was seen only a few times. The chain joins TRBV7-9 to TRBJ2-3; no clear D. The CDR3 has 13 residues. The V end lost 3 bases, the J end lost 0 bases, and 4 bases lay between the germline ends. Germline CDR1 and CDR2: SEHNR and FQNEAQ (reference sequence). The CDR3 DNA follows: TGTGCCAGCAGCTTCGGGAGCACAGATACGCAGTATTTT. As protein: CASSFGSTDTQYF.

The chain combines TRBV4-3 with TRBJ2-7; TRBD1 agrees at 11 bases. The length of the CDR3 is 16 residues. Trimming at V came to 1 base and at J to 7 bases, leaving 9 bases not matched to a gene. Germline V lookup: CDR1 LGHNA, CDR2 YSLEER. The CDR3 region is CASSQGAGQGAREQYF. The CDR3 coding sequence is TGCGCCAGCAGCCAAGGGGCTGGACAGGGGGCACGAGAGCAGTACTTC.

The rearrangement joins TRBV10-3 to TRBJ2-1, with TRBD2 matching over 11 bases. CDR1 is ENHRY, CDR2 SYGVKD, per germline. The CDR3 runs 16 residues. J was trimmed by 8 bases and V by 4 bases; bases with no gene match: 10. This CDR3 reads CAISAMTSGIPDEQFF. CDR3 in DNA: TGTGCCATCAGTGCCATGACTAGCGGGATTCCCGATGAGCAGTTCTTC.

This clonotype has just a few counts. This chain uses TRBV27 with TRBJ2-7, with 7 nucleotides matching TRBD2. The ends lost 4 bases at V and 0 bases at J; junction bases unmatched: 6. Germline CDR1 and CDR2: MNHEY and SMNVEV (reference sequence). The CDR3 totals 15 residues. The chain's CDR3 is CASSSRERGSYEQYF. The CDR3 DNA is TGTGCCAGCAGTTCCAGGGAGCGGGGCTCCTACGAGCAGTACTTC.

The chain has TRBV21-1 and TRBJ1-5; the table's D call TRBD1 went unverified against the DNA. TRBV21-1 is assigned pseudogene status. The CDR3 runs 17 residues. CDR3 protein: CASSKSASGARRQPQHF. CDR3 coding DNA: TGTGCCAGCAGCAAATCGGCGTCAGGGGCGCGAAGGCAGCCCCAGCATTTT.

By sample share, this clonotype is medium-sized. V and J are TRBV20-1 and TRBJ2-1; TRBD1 is a possible D gene (6 bases). CDR3 length equals 14 residues. Trimming removed 1 base from V and 4 bases from J, with 11 bases in between. Germline V CDR1 and CDR2: DFQATT, SNEGSKA (reference sequence). The CDR3 DNA is TGCAGTGCTAGAGGGACAGCCAGTTACAATGAGCAGTTCTTC. Translation: CSARGTASYNEQFF.

CDR3 in amino acids: CASSRDRGAYEQYF. The CDR3 bases are TGTGCCAGCAGCCGTGACAGGGGAGCCTACGAGCAGTACTTC. V usage is TRBV21-1 and J usage is TRBJ2-7; no DNA check was done on the table's D call, TRBD1. TRBV21-1 represents a pseudogene. This CDR3 is built from 14 residues.

J is TRBJ2-7 and V is TRBV25-1; TRBD2 is a possible D gene (5 bases). Trimming shortened V by 4 bases and J by 6 bases, and 31 bases separated the two germline ends. This CDR3 is 19 amino acids long. Germline V gives CDR1 MGHDK, CDR2 SYGVNS. CDR3 coding DNA: TGTGCCAGCAGTGCCCTCACCGGAGGCCCCAGATGGAGATCAAGCGAGCAGTACTTC. Its protein product is CASSALTGGPRWRSSEQYF.

This clonotype turned up a few times. CDR3 protein: CASSPRQDGKETQYF. CDR3 sequence (DNA): TGTGCCAGCTCACCACGTCAGGACGGGAAGGAGACCCAGTACTTC. This chain connects TRBV18 to TRBJ2-5, with TRBD2 as a possible D gene (5 bases). The CDR3 loop spans 15 amino acids. V lost 1 base, J lost 5 bases, and 14 bases lay in between. CDR1 is KGHSH, CDR2 LQKENI, per germline.

This chain joins TRBV6-1 and TRBJ1-1; D not resolved. The germline CDR1 and CDR2 sequences are MNHNS and SASEGT. The CDR3 extends over 10 amino acids. Trimming stripped 3 bases from V and 7 bases from J, with 3 bases between. DNA of the CDR3: TGTGCCAGCAGTGAGTTTGAAGCTTTCTTT. Encoded protein: CASSEFEAFF.